The 9 T cell receptor beta chains in this list originate from one sample, sequenced in a study of CD8+ T cells in alopecia areata. It was cDNA, reverse transcribed from extracted RNA, that served as the sequencing template. Assay used: immunoSEQ multiplex PCR; TCRdb lists only in-frame clones, some missing. This sample has around 140,000 clones, with 45% to 60% found just once. This specimen consisted of CD4+ T cells sorted from blood, obtained at week 0. The receptors originated from a human donor with alopecia areata.

Here the CDR3 DNA reads TGCAGCGTTCCCCCGGGGGCGGGAGTAGAGACCCAGTACTTC. This sequence encodes CSVPPGAGVETQYF. The chain recombines TRBV29-1 with TRBJ2-5, with D perhaps TRBD2 (7 bases). V gave up 5 bases and J gave up 4 bases, with 17 bases separating them. CDR3 length equals 14 residues. Germline loops: CDR1 SQVTM, CDR2 ANQGSEA.

J is TRBJ2-3 and V is TRBV5-1; 8 bases fit TRBD2. Trimming cost V 6 bases and J 0 bases; bases outside gene matches: 9. The germline gives CDR1 SGHRS, CDR2 YFSETQ. The CDR3 runs 16 residues. The CDR3 is CASTPREGASTDTQYF. CDR3 in DNA: TGCGCCAGCACCCCACGGGAGGGCGCTAGCACAGATACGCAGTATTTT.

The chain employs TRBV10-3 and TRBJ2-1, with D perhaps matching TRBD2 (6 bases). Trimming removed 2 bases from V and 9 bases from J, with 17 bases in between. CDR1 is ENHRY and CDR2 is SYGVKD in the germline V gene. The CDR3 covers 15 residues. The CDR3 spells CAISEPHAGSGEQFF. CDR3 nucleotide sequence: TGTGCCATCAGTGAGCCACATGCGGGGAGTGGTGAGCAGTTCTTC.

This sequence joins TRBV5-1 and TRBJ2-7, with D hard to call. This CDR3 spans 14 amino acids. The ends were cut back, 4 bases at V and 2 bases at J, with 13 bases in the middle. Germline assignment: CDR1 SGHRS and CDR2 YFSETQ. In DNA form, the CDR3 reads TGCGCCAGCAGCCTGGGTAGGACCACCTACGAGCAGTACTTC. Residues: CASSLGRTTYEQYF.

This clone is a singleton in its sample. Here the CDR3 DNA reads TGTGCCGGGGGGGGTCGGGCCCAAGAGACCCAGTACTTC. Amino acids: CAGGGRAQETQYF. This chain connects TRBV30 to TRBJ2-5; 7 positions agree with TRBD2. The CDR3 runs to 13 residues. With V trimmed by 8 bases and J by 1 base, 7 bases remained unmatched. Germline V gene sequence: CDR1 GTSNPN, CDR2 SVGIG (reference sequence).

The genes are TRBV29-1 and TRBJ2-6, with unresolved D. The CDR3 sequence is 15 residues long. V was clipped by 3 bases and J by 4 bases, with 13 bases between them. Germline V CDR1 and CDR2: SQVTM, ANQGSEA. The DNA of the CDR3 is TGCAGCGTTGATTTGCGAAGGGCAGGGGCCAACGTCCTGACTTTC. It is translated as CSVDLRRAGANVLTF.

This clone appeared a few times. V and J are TRBV6-5 and TRBJ2-7, with 9 bases that match TRBD1. There are 14 residues in the CDR3. Germline CDR1 and CDR2: MNHEY and SVGAGI. J lost 5 bases, V lost 7 bases, and 9 bases had no gene match. The CDR3 DNA reads as TGTGCCAGCAACCGGGGACAGGGAAGCGACGAGCAGTACTTC. It specifies CASNRGQGSDEQYF.

The J gene is TRBJ2-7, the V gene TRBV6-5; 10 bases map to TRBD2. V trimming: 7 bases; J trimming: 1 base; junction bases outside the gene matches: 7. CDR3 length: 15 residues. Per germline, CDR1 MNHEY and CDR2 SVGAGI. The CDR3 loop is CASKVGLAASYEQYF. The CDR3 nucleotides are TGTGCCAGCAAAGTTGGACTAGCGGCTTCCTACGAGCAGTACTTC.

This clone showed up just a few times. J is TRBJ2-3 and V is TRBV29-1; D is possibly TRBD1 (6 bases). Germline V gene data show CDR1 as SQVTM and CDR2 as ANQGSEA. The CDR3 sequence is 12 residues long. Trimming removed 5 bases at V and 6 bases at J, with 12 bases between. CDR3 residues: CSVYRATDTQYF. The CDR3 DNA reads TGCAGCGTTTACAGGGCTACGGATACGCAGTATTTT.